The present T cell receptor (beta chain) was sequenced within a study of blood T cell repertoires in COVID-19. Study as a whole: Sites in the United States, Italy and Spain provided acute and convalescent COVID-19 samples.

After removal of 1 base from V and 9 bases from J, the junction contained 2 bases not matched to a gene. CDR3 length: 14 residues. Germline CDR1 is MNHEY and CDR2 is SMNVEV (reference sequence). Profiled with immunoSEQ multiplex PCR; TCRdb holds only in-frame clones, not every one. Of about 220,000 clones listed, approximately 81% are singletons. The chain links TRBV27 to TRBJ2-1, with 11 nucleotides matching TRBD1. Source material: peripheral blood. This clonotype was obtained from a man under 40 with active or convalescent COVID-19. CDR3 residues: CASSLWTGGGEQFF. The CDR3 DNA reads TGTGCCAGCAGTTTATGGACAGGGGGCGGTGAGCAGTTCTTC.